This T cell receptor (beta chain) was sequenced for a study of CD8 T cells in Susac syndrome. Whole-study findings and limits: It was acknowledged in the study that its TCR sequencing and HLA analysis involved a relatively small number of individuals.

This clonotype was seen a handful of times. What it binds is not known. RNA in amounts of about 0.45 to 1 ug was reverse transcribed with random hexamers. Across 54 Vbeta and 13 Jbeta, TCR beta CDR3 was amplified with immunoSEQ multiplex PCR. TCRdb reprocessed the immunoSEQ multiplex PCR reads with MiXCR, giving one entry per CDR3 protein. The sample contains around 270,000 distinct CDR3 sequences, around 91% of which appear only once. The germline CDR1 and CDR2 sequences are SEHNR and FQNEAQ (reference sequence). The CDR3 runs to 13 residues. Trimming stripped 5 bases from V and 2 bases from J, with 10 bases between. CD8+ and CD4+ T cells circulating in blood were sequenced for TCR beta. TEMRA cells were FACS-enriched and CD8+ and CD4+ T cells negatively isolated.

The V gene is TRBV7-9, the J gene TRBJ2-7, with D unresolved. Material: CD8+ T cells from PBMCs. The sequence was obtained from a human donor with multiple sclerosis. CDR3 sequence: CASSAEIPYEQYF. The CDR3 DNA reads as TGTGCCAGCAGCGCCGAGATACCCTACGAGCAGTACTTC.